This T cell receptor (beta chain) was obtained from a study of cytomegalovirus exposure and HLA in healthy donors. Study-wide results and limits: CMV serostatus stood as the only immune exposure information on hand.

Primers for the PCR totalled 60 Vbeta and 13 Jbeta. Clones were read by immunoSEQ multiplex PCR, and TCRdb kept only the in-frame ones, dropping some. Of 60,000 to 90,000 clones detected, more than 65% appear once; the ten largest clones hold 15% to 20%. The CDR3 has 16 residues. From germline, CDR1 is SGHTA and CDR2 FQGNSA. The V end lost 4 bases, the J end lost 0 bases, and 13 bases lay between the germline ends. On this clone itself: What it binds is unknown.

The genes are TRBV7-2 and TRBJ1-5, with D possibly matching TRBD1 (5 bases). Sequenced: PBMCs. This receptor was taken from a man between 65 and 85 years old in good health and CMV-seropositive. This CDR3 is CASSSQPGGSNQPQHF. The CDR3 DNA reads TGTGCCAGCAGCTCACAGCCGGGGGGTAGCAATCAGCCCCAGCATTTT.